A selection of T cell receptor beta chains follows, all from one sample in a study of cytomegalovirus exposure and HLA in healthy donors. TCRdb's table, derived via immunoSEQ multiplex PCR, lists solely in-frame clones and lacks some. The repertoire holds 150,000 to 200,000 clones, under 85% seen once, with 4.8% in the top ten. The sample consisted of PBMCs. All receptors derive from a man in his late teens or twenties in good health and CMV-seronegative. The CDR3 runs from the conserved cysteine through the conserved F or W. Fields, in order: clone size, D gene, V gene, J gene, CDR3 protein, CDR3 DNA. The D gene is left open where the match is weak. Where a row states a size, it is once, few, many or the class of an expanded clone; other rows omit it.

size: .; D: TRBD1; V: TRBV19; J: TRBJ1-2; CDR3: CASSRRRDRWTYGYTF; DNA: TGTGCCAGTAGCCGCCGCCGGGACAGGTGGACCTATGGCTACACCTTC
size: .; D: TRBD1; V: TRBV6-1; J: TRBJ2-5; CDR3: CASSSDRVLEQYF; DNA: TGTGCCAGCAGTAGTGACAGGGTCTTGGAGCAGTACTTC
size: .; D: TRBD1; V: TRBV18; J: TRBJ1-1; CDR3: CASSPNRDRVFDFF; DNA: TGTGCCAGCTCACCCAACCGGGACAGGGTTTTTGATTTCTTT
size: .; D: .; V: TRBV30; J: TRBJ1-2; CDR3: CAWTFTGYGYTF; DNA: TGTGCCTGGACATTTACAGGCTATGGCTACACCTTC
size: .; D: .; V: TRBV6-5; J: TRBJ1-1; CDR3: CASSPGDRTEAFF; DNA: TGTGCCAGCAGCCCCGGGGATCGGACTGAAGCTTTCTTT
size: .; D: .; V: TRBV27; J: TRBJ2-7; CDR3: CASSLRGPVGEQYF; DNA: TGTGCCAGCAGTTTGCGGGGACCGGTCGGCGAGCAGTACTTC
size: once; D: TRBD1; V: TRBV27; J: TRBJ1-6; CDR3: CASSFQQGADSPLHF; DNA: TGTGCCAGCAGTTTCCAACAGGGGGCTGACTCACCCCTCCACTTT
size: .; D: .; V: TRBV7-2; J: TRBJ2-7; CDR3: CASSFRDSYEQYF; DNA: TGTGCCAGCAGCTTCCGGGACTCCTACGAGCAGTACTTC
size: .; D: TRBD1; V: TRBV2; J: TRBJ2-5; CDR3: CASSRDRGKETQYF; DNA: TGTGCCAGCTCACGGGACAGGGGCAAGGAGACCCAGTACTTC
size: .; D: TRBD1; V: TRBV18; J: TRBJ2-7; CDR3: CASSYPGTGAFYEQYF; DNA: TGTGCCAGCTCATACCCCGGGACAGGGGCCTTCTACGAGCAGTACTTC
size: .; D: .; V: TRBV30; J: TRBJ1-1; CDR3: CAWRKDSNTEAFF; DNA: TGTGCCTGGAGAAAGGACAGTAACACTGAAGCTTTCTTT
size: .; D: .; V: TRBV19; J: TRBJ1-4; CDR3: CASSIPEGQTTNEKLFF; DNA: TGTGCCAGTAGTATACCGGAAGGACAGACAACTAATGAAAAACTGTTTTTT
size: .; D: TRBD1; V: TRBV10-3; J: TRBJ1-2; CDR3: CAISEDRDHGYTF; DNA: TGTGCCATCAGTGAGGACAGGGACCATGGCTACACCTTC
size: .; D: .; V: TRBV10-3; J: TRBJ1-2; CDR3: CAISESPGGGYTF; DNA: TGTGCCATCAGTGAGTCGCCGGGCGGGGGCTACACCTTC
size: .; D: TRBD2; V: TRBV7-2; J: TRBJ2-2; CDR3: CASTRAGGRNTGELFF; DNA: TGTGCCAGCACGAGGGCGGGAGGGCGTAACACCGGGGAGCTGTTTTTT
size: .; D: .; V: TRBV28; J: TRBJ2-5; CDR3: CASSDTTGLETQYF; DNA: TGTGCCAGCAGTGATACAACAGGGTTGGAGACCCAGTACTTC
size: .; D: .; V: TRBV9; J: TRBJ2-7; CDR3: CASSGPSSYEQYF; DNA: TGTGCCAGCAGCGGCCCTAGCTCCTACGAGCAGTACTTC
size: .; D: .; V: TRBV12-5; J: TRBJ2-1; CDR3: CASGLGTGGYNEQFF; DNA: TGTGCTAGTGGTCTCGGTACGGGTGGATACAATGAGCAGTTCTTC
size: .; D: TRBD1; V: TRBV19; J: TRBJ1-1; CDR3: CAIRTGMNTEAFF; DNA: TGTGCCATTCGGACAGGGATGAACACTGAAGCTTTCTTT
size: once; D: TRBD1; V: TRBV27; J: TRBJ1-2; CDR3: CASSLLGQPRYGYTF; DNA: TGTGCCAGCAGTTTATTGGGACAGCCTCGCTATGGCTACACCTTC
size: .; D: TRBD1; V: TRBV5-1; J: TRBJ2-2; CDR3: CASSGDSNTGELFF; DNA: TGCGCCAGCAGTGGGGACAGCAACACCGGGGAGCTGTTTTTT
size: few; D: .; V: TRBV9; J: TRBJ1-3; CDR3: CASSVENRSGNTIYF; DNA: TGTGCCAGCAGCGTAGAGAACAGGTCTGGAAACACCATATATTTT
size: .; D: TRBD1; V: TRBV7-8; J: TRBJ2-7; CDR3: CASSLTGVRSYEQYF; DNA: TGTGCCAGCAGCCTTACAGGGGTTAGGAGCTACGAGCAGTACTTC
size: .; D: TRBD1; V: TRBV5-1; J: TRBJ2-3; CDR3: CASSPPSTGNTDTQYF; DNA: TGCGCCAGCAGCCCCCCCTCGACAGGGAACACAGATACGCAGTATTTT
size: .; D: TRBD1; V: TRBV5-6; J: TRBJ2-1; CDR3: CASWSDDRENEQFF; DNA: TGTGCCAGCTGGTCGGATGACAGGGAAAATGAGCAGTTCTTC
size: .; D: .; V: TRBV6-1; J: TRBJ1-2; CDR3: CASSGSGLYGYTF; DNA: TGTGCCAGCAGTGGTTCAGGCCTCTATGGCTACACCTTC
size: .; D: TRBD1; V: TRBV15; J: TRBJ2-7; CDR3: CATSGGQGSISYEQYF; DNA: TGTGCCACCAGCGGGGGACAGGGGAGTATATCCTACGAGCAGTACTTC
size: .; D: .; V: TRBV9; J: TRBJ2-1; CDR3: CASSVAKVAGPHNEQFF; DNA: TGTGCCAGCAGCGTCGCTAAGGTTGCGGGGCCCCACAATGAGCAGTTCTTC
size: .; D: TRBD1; V: TRBV7-3; J: TRBJ2-5; CDR3: CASSLTTGTQETQYF; DNA: TGTGCCAGCAGCTTAACGACAGGGACCCAAGAGACCCAGTACTTC
size: .; D: .; V: TRBV18; J: TRBJ1-3; CDR3: CASSLGSQVGNTIYF; DNA: TGTGCCAGCTCCCTCGGGAGTCAGGTTGGAAACACCATATATTTT
size: .; D: TRBD1; V: TRBV7-2; J: TRBJ2-7; CDR3: CASSLQGDEQYF; DNA: TGTGCCAGCAGCCTCCAGGGGGACGAGCAGTACTTC
size: .; D: .; V: TRBV11-2; J: TRBJ2-1; CDR3: CASSLGGGNEQFF; DNA: TGTGCCAGCAGCTTAGGAGGAGGGAATGAGCAGTTCTTC
size: once; D: .; V: TRBV25-1; J: TRBJ2-7; CDR3: CASSGKPLLRQVYEQYF; DNA: TGTGCCAGCAGTGGAAAGCCACTTCTTAGGCAGGTCTACGAGCAGTACTTC
size: once; D: TRBD2; V: TRBV4-1; J: TRBJ2-3; CDR3: CASSQGRGGGSDTQYF; DNA: TGCGCCAGCAGCCAAGGGCGGGGGGGCGGCTCAGATACGCAGTATTTT
size: .; D: TRBD1; V: TRBV5-1; J: TRBJ2-7; CDR3: CASSLDRGLDEQYF; DNA: TGCGCCAGCAGCTTGGACAGGGGGTTGGACGAGCAGTACTTC
size: .; D: TRBD1; V: TRBV7-3; J: TRBJ1-4; CDR3: CASSLGDRGLTNEKLFF; DNA: TGTGCCAGCAGCTTAGGCGACAGGGGGCTTACTAATGAAAAACTGTTTTTT
size: few; D: .; V: TRBV5-5; J: TRBJ2-3; CDR3: CASSLVGGGSTDTQYF; DNA: TGTGCCAGCAGCTTGGTAGGGGGTGGGAGCACAGATACGCAGTATTTT
size: .; D: .; V: TRBV13; J: TRBJ1-1; CDR3: CASSLGGAGEAFF; DNA: TGTGCCAGCAGCTTAGGGGGGGCGGGTGAAGCTTTCTTT
size: .; D: .; V: TRBV19; J: TRBJ1-5; CDR3: CASSITTDQPQHF; DNA: TGTGCCAGTAGTATAACCACGGATCAGCCCCAGCATTTT
size: .; D: TRBD2; V: TRBV7-9; J: TRBJ2-2; CDR3: CSSSFSLAGETGELFF; DNA: TGTTCCAGCAGCTTCAGTCTAGCGGGAGAGACCGGGGAGCTGTTTTTT